This T cell receptor beta chain was documented in a study of regulatory T cells in long-lasting Graves disease. Time point here: newly diagnosed GD, antithyroid drugs for less than 3 months. PBMC-extracted RNA yielded the TCR library. According to the study, TCR beta libraries were built with iRepertoire HTBI primers and CDR3-region Arm-PCR. TCRdb re-called the multiplex PCR reads through MiXCR, storing one row per CDR3 protein. The table lists roughly 350,000 distinct CDR3 sequences, around 15% of them singletons, with roughly 21% in the top ten. Many counts were recorded for this clonotype. These same data were also listed under a study on T cells in Graves' hyperthyroidism and ophthalmopathy. From that study: Using 13 V-J features, a model discriminated ophthalmopathy from stable hyperthyroidism.

This receptor was identified in a woman younger than 35 with Graves disease. This specimen was peripheral blood mononuclear cells (PBMCs), taken at new diagnosis, from a patient treated with antithyroid drugs.

The CDR3 bases are TGCGCCAGCAGCTTGGGAGCGGGCCCTTCCTACGAGCAGTACTTC. Translated: CASSLGAGPSYEQYF. The chain is built from TRBV5-1 and TRBJ2-7; perhaps TRBD2 as D (6 bases). The CDR3 totals 15 residues. The germline V and J ends were trimmed by 0 bases and 1 base, with 11 bases remaining between them. The V gene's germline CDR1 is SGHRS and CDR2 YFSETQ.